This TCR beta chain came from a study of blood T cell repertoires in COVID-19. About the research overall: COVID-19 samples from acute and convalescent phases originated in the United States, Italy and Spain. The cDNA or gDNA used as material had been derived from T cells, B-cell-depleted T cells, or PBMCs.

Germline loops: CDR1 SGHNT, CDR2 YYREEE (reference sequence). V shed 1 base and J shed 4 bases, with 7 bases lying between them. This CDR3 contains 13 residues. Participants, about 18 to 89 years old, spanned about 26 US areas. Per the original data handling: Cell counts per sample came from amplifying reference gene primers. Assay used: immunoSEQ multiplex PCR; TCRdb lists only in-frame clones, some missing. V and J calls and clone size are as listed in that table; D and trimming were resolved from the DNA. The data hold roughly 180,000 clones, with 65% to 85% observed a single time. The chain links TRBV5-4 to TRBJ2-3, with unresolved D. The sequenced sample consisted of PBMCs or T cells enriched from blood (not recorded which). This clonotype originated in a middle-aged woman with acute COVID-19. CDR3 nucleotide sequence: TGTGCCAGCAGCTTGTGGGCCTCAGATACGCAGTATTTT. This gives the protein CASSLWASDTQYF. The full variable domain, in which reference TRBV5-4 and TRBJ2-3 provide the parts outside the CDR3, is ETGVTQSPTHLIKTRGQQVTLRCSSQSGHNTVSWYQQALGQGPQFIFQYYREEENGRGNFPPRFSGLQFPNYSSELNVNALELDDSALYLCASSLWASDTQYFGPGTRLTVL.